This T cell receptor beta chain was sequenced during a study of blood T cell repertoires in COVID-19. Per the germline V gene, CDR1 is SQVTM and CDR2 is ANQGSEA. The V gene end was trimmed by 4 bases and the J gene end by 8 bases; junction bases not matched to a gene: 8. This CDR3 has 14 amino acids. TCRdb's table, derived via immunoSEQ multiplex PCR, lists solely in-frame clones and lacks some. The data contain tens of thousands of clones, 82% of them singletons. The sequenced sample consisted of peripheral blood. The clonotype was recovered from a human donor in a cohort sampled during active COVID-19. The V gene is TRBV29-1, the J gene TRBJ2-1, with TRBD2 matching over 10 bases. DNA for the CDR3: TGCAGCGTTGTGGTGCAGCGGGGGGGCCATGAGCAGTTCTTC. This sequence encodes CSVVVQRGGHEQFF.